The rows below give T cell receptor beta chains drawn from one sample of a study of cytomegalovirus exposure and HLA in healthy donors. Only in-frame clones appear in the TCRdb table, and some are missing; sequencing was by immunoSEQ multiplex PCR. The sample shows approximately 160,000 clones, about 88% of them seen only once. The sample taken for sequencing was PBMCs. The source is a young woman in good health and CMV-seronegative. CDR3s include the opening cysteine and the closing phenylalanine or tryptophan. A D gene is named only where the DNA matches it firmly. The listing skips clone size in some rows; elsewhere it reads once, few, many or a size class.

V,J,size,D,DNA,CDR3
TRBV7-6,TRBJ2-3,NA,TRBD2,TGTGCCAGCAGCCCCCTAGCGGGAATACCAGATACGCAGTATTTT,CASSPLAGIPDTQYF
TRBV5-6,TRBJ2-1,few,TRBD1,TGTGCCAGCAGCCGGTTGGGGCCGGGACAGGGGGACAATGAGCAGTTCTTC,CASSRLGPGQGDNEQFF
TRBV19,TRBJ1-1,NA,NA,TGTGCCAGTAGTATAGTTCGTAAAGGGATTAACTTAGCGGGGACTGAAGCTTTCTTT,CASSIVRKGINLAGTEAFF
TRBV29-1,TRBJ1-1,NA,TRBD1,TGCAGCGCCCGTTACAGGGGTAATGAAGCTTTCTTT,CSARYRGNEAFF
TRBV7-2,TRBJ1-2,NA,NA,TGTGCCAGCAGCGGCGGCCTAGAGGGAACATATAATGGCTACACCTTC,CASSGGLEGTYNGYTF
TRBV10-3,TRBJ1-5,NA,NA,TGTGCCATCAGTGAGTCGGGCCCAACGAATCAGCCCCAGCATTTT,CAISESGPTNQPQHF
TRBV2,TRBJ2-1,NA,TRBD2,TGTGCCAGCAGGTTTAGGACTAGCGGTTACAATGAGCAGTTCTTC,CASRFRTSGYNEQFF
TRBV11-3,TRBJ2-1,few,NA,TGTGCCAGCAGCGTGGGACTCAATGAGCAGTTCTTC,CASSVGLNEQFF
TRBV15,TRBJ1-4,once,NA,TGTGCCACCAGCAGTAACGCCCCAGATTCAACTAATGAAAAACTGTTTTTT,CATSSNAPDSTNEKLFF
TRBV27,TRBJ2-5,NA,TRBD2,TGTGCCAGCAGTTTCAGCGGGAGTCAGACCCAGTACTTC,CASSFSGSQTQYF
TRBV9,TRBJ1-2,NA,TRBD1,TGTGCCAGCGCGTGGGATCCCCAGGGGGCGTCGCCTGGCTACACCTTC,CASAWDPQGASPGYTF
TRBV9,TRBJ2-1,NA,TRBD1,TGTGCCAGCAGCGTCCTGGGACAGAGTGTCTACAATGAGCAGTTCTTC,CASSVLGQSVYNEQFF
TRBV10-2,TRBJ1-5,NA,TRBD1,TGCGCCAGCACCGAATCGACAGGGGCGAGCAATCAGCCCCAGCATTTT,CASTESTGASNQPQHF
TRBV28,TRBJ1-2,NA,TRBD1,TGTGCCAGTACCAATGCCGGGACAGGGAAAGAATTCTATGGCTACACCTTC,CASTNAGTGKEFYGYTF
TRBV7-9,TRBJ2-1,few,NA,TGTGCCAGCAGCCGCCGGGAGTACAATGAGCAGTTCTTC,CASSRREYNEQFF
TRBV30,TRBJ2-3,NA,NA,TGTGCCTGGAGTATTGGGACCCCGGGGGAAGATACGCAGTATTTT,CAWSIGTPGEDTQYF
TRBV9,TRBJ2-7,few,NA,TGTGCCAGCAGCGTAGATTGGAGCATTACCTACGAGCAGTACTTC,CASSVDWSITYEQYF
TRBV5-4,TRBJ1-3,NA,TRBD1,TGTGCCAGCAGCGAGGGACAGGGGAACACCATATATTTT,CASSEGQGNTIYF
TRBV28,TRBJ1-1,NA,NA,TGTGCCAGCAGGGAACTAGGCAGCTCAAACACTGAAGCTTTCTTT,CASRELGSSNTEAFF
TRBV6-1,TRBJ1-4,NA,TRBD1,TGTGCCAGCAGCCTAGGACAGGTTAATGAAAAACTGTTTTTT,CASSLGQVNEKLFF
TRBV10-3,TRBJ2-7,NA,NA,TGTGCCATCAGTGAGATCGACAGGATGAAGGACGAGCAGTACTTC,CAISEIDRMKDEQYF
TRBV5-1,TRBJ2-1,NA,TRBD2,TGCGCCAGCAGCCTAGCGGGGGGGACCTACAATGAGCAGTTCTTC,CASSLAGGTYNEQFF
TRBV6-6,TRBJ2-7,NA,NA,TGTGCCAGCAGACGACTAGATTTAGGCGAGCAGTACTTC,CASRRLDLGEQYF
TRBV4-3,TRBJ1-2,NA,NA,TGCGCCAGCTCTCCGGGCAGGGTCCTACCCTACTATGGCTACACCTTC,CASSPGRVLPYYGYTF
TRBV27,TRBJ2-7,NA,NA,TGTGCCAGCAGATCGGTGGGGGGGGCGAGGTACGAGCAGTACTTC,CASRSVGGARYEQYF
TRBV7-2,TRBJ2-3,NA,TRBD2,TGTGCCAGCAGCTCGCCGGGACTAGCGGGAGTCACAGATACGCAGTATTTT,CASSSPGLAGVTDTQYF
TRBV28,TRBJ1-2,NA,TRBD1,TGTGCCAGCAGTCCGGGACAGGGGGCTGACTATGGCTACACCTTC,CASSPGQGADYGYTF
TRBV27,TRBJ2-3,once,TRBD2,TGTGCCAGCAGTTTCGTTGGTAGCGGGAGGGGAAATACGCAGTATTTT,CASSFVGSGRGNTQYF
TRBV27,TRBJ2-5,NA,TRBD2,TGTGCCAGCAGTTCCGCCTCCACCGGGACTAGAGGAGAGACCCAGTACTTC,CASSSASTGTRGETQYF
TRBV5-6,TRBJ2-7,NA,TRBD1,TGTGCCAGCAGCTACCGGGACAGGGGACCTTACGAGCAGTACTTC,CASSYRDRGPYEQYF
TRBV6-5,TRBJ2-1,NA,NA,TGTGCCAGCAAATACGGGAGAAGGGGTGGCAATGAGCAGTTCTTC,CASKYGRRGGNEQFF
TRBV27,TRBJ1-1,NA,NA,TGTGCCAGCAGTTTATCTCCTAGTATTAGTGAAGCTTTCTTT,CASSLSPSISEAFF